This T cell receptor (beta chain) was captured in a study of molecular identifiers for immune sequencing clone quantification. Findings and caveats of the study: Highly expanded clone sizes could end up underestimated if a barcode were shared by identical TCR molecules.

V lost 6 bases to trimming and J lost 0 bases; unmatched junction nucleotides: 6. This CDR3 region has 17 residues. Looked up from germline, CDR1 is MDHEN and CDR2 is SYDVKM. This clonotype showed up many times. Its antigen is unidentified. Naive CD8 T cells were picked out by sorting for CD8+CD4-CCR7+CD45RA+. The authors built bulk TCR libraries by previously described methods with listed TCR primers. Via MiXCR, TCRdb re-called the PCR reads, giving one row per CDR3 protein. This table holds about 500,000 distinct CDR3 sequences, 20% to 25% found once. The source material was naive CD8+ T cells from blood, with Jurkat cell RNA spiked in. Noted subset: FACS-sorted CD8+CD4-CCR7+CD45RA+ naive T cells. The clonotype was recovered from a human donor in good health. Some libraries in this study had Jurkat cell RNA spiked in. V usage is TRBV28 and J usage is TRBJ2-6; 9 nucleotides align to TRBD1. CDR3 residues: CASSHRGRVSGANVLTF. CDR3 bases: TGTGCCAGCAGCCACAGGGGGCGAGTCTCTGGGGCCAACGTCCTGACTTTC.